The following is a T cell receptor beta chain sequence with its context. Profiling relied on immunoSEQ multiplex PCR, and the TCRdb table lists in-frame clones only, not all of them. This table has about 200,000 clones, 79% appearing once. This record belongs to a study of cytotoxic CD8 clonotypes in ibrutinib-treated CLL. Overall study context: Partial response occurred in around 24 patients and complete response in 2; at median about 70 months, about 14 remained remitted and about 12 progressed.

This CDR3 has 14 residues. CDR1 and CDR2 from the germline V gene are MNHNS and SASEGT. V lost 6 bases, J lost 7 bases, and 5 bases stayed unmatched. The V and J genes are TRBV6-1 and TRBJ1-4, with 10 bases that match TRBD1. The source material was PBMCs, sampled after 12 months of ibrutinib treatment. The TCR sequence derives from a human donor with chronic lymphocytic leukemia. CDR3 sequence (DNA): TGTGCCAGCAGCAGGACAGGGGGAGGTGAAAAACTGTTTTTT. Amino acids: CASSRTGGGEKLFF.